This record covers a single TCR beta chain. What it recognizes is unknown. The study ran its PCR with 60 Vbeta and 13 Jbeta primers. Sequenced by immunoSEQ multiplex PCR; TCRdb stores in-frame clones only, minus some. The sample lists 100,000 to 150,000 clones, 74% occurring once. This entry is derived from a study of cytomegalovirus exposure and HLA in healthy donors. Regarding the study as a whole: Per published reports, the classifier diagnosed cytomegalovirus status with high specificity and sensitivity.

The sequence came from a middle-aged man in good health and CMV-seropositive. The sequencing sample was made of PBMCs.

CDR3 in DNA: TGTGCCAGCAGCACGGGACTAGCGGGGGGCCGGGGCTCCTACGAGCAGTACTTC. It is translated as CASSTGLAGGRGSYEQYF. This rearrangement joins TRBV5-4 to TRBJ2-7; TRBD2 agrees at 15 bases. Per germline, CDR1 SGHNT and CDR2 YYREEE (reference sequence). This CDR3 region has 18 residues. Unmatched junction bases numbered 8, after V lost 4 bases and J lost 0 bases.